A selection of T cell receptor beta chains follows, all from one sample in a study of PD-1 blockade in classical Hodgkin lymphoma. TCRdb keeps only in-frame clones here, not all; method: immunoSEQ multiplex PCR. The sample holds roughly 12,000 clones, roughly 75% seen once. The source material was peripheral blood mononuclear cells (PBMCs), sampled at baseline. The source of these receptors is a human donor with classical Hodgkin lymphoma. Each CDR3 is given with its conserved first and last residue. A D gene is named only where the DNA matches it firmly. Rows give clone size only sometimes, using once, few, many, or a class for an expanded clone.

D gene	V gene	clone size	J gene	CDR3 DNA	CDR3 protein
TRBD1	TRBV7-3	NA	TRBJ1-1	TGTGCCAGCAGTGCAGGGGGCTGGGACACTGAAGCTTTCTTT	CASSAGGWDTEAFF
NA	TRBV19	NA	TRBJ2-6	TGTGCCAGTAGTATTGCTCGGGGTCGGGCCAACGTCCTGACTTTC	CASSIARGRANVLTF
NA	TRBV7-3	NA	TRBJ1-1	TGTGCCAGCAGCTTAGGGGGGGCGAACACTGAAGCTTTCTTT	CASSLGGANTEAFF
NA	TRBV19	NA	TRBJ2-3	TGTGCCAGTAGTATAGGGGAGACAGATACGCAGTATTTT	CASSIGETDTQYF
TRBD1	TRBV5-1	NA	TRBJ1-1	TGCGCCAGCAGCTTGGCCGGACAGGGCGGGACTGAAGCTTTCTTT	CASSLAGQGGTEAFF
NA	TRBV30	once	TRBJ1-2	TGTGCCTTTCCGGGCCCGTTCGGTGGCTACACCTTC	CAFPGPFGGYTF
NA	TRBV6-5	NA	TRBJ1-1	TGTGCCAGCAGTCCCGGGACACTTGAACTCACTGAAGCTTTCTTT	CASSPGTLELTEAFF
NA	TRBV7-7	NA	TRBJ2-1	TGTGCTAGCAGCCCCCTGCAGAGCTACAATGAGCAGTTCTTC	CASSPLQSYNEQFF
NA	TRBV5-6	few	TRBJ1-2	TGTGCCAGCAGCGAATACGGGAGCCCTAACTATGGCTACACCTTC	CASSEYGSPNYGYTF
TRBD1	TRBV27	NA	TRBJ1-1	TGTGCCAGCAGTTTACACAGGGGGCACACTGAAGCTTTCTTT	CASSLHRGHTEAFF
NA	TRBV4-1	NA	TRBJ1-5	TGCGCCAGCAGCCAAGAAAAGGGGGGGACTCAGCCCCAGCATTTT	CASSQEKGGTQPQHF
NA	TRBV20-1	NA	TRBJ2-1	TGCAGTGCTAGTTGGGGGGAGCAGTTCTTC	CSASWGEQFF
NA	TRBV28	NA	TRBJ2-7	TGTGCCAGCAGTCCACAGGGTGGGTGGTACGAGCAGTACTTC	CASSPQGGWYEQYF
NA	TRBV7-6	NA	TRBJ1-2	TGTGCCAGCAGCACAGGACTAGACGGCTACACCTTC	CASSTGLDGYTF
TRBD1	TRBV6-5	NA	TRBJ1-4	TGTGCCAGCAGCCCGGACAGGGTCGCCCCTCGACTGTTTTTT	CASSPDRVAPRLFF
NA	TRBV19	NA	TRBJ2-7	TGTGCCAGTAGTATATCGGGCATGGACTCTGGAGAGCAGTACTTC	CASSISGMDSGEQYF
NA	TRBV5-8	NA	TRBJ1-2	TGTGCCAGCAGCCCGGGCTATGGCTACACCTTC	CASSPGYGYTF
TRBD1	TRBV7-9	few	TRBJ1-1	TGTGCCAGCAGCTCAAACTCCGGGACAGGGTGGGATCACACTGAAGCTTTCTTT	CASSSNSGTGWDHTEAFF
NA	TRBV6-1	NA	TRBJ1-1	TGTGCCAGCAGCAGGGAGAGCACTGAAGCTTTCTTT	CASSRESTEAFF
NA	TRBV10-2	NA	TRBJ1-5	TGCGCCAGCCGCAAGGGGCAGGGCAATCAGCCCCAGCATTTT	CASRKGQGNQPQHF
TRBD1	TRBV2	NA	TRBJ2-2	TGTGCCAGCCGGGGACAGGCGAACACCGGGGAGCTGTTTTTT	CASRGQANTGELFF
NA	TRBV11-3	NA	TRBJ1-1	TGTGCCAGCGGCCCCGGGGGAATCACTGAAGCTTTCTTT	CASGPGGITEAFF
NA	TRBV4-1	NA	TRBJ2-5	TGCGCCAGCAGCCCGTCCGGGGTCGATCAAGAGACCCAGTACTTC	CASSPSGVDQETQYF
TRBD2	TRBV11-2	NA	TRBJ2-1	TGTGCCAGCAGCTTATTATTGGGGGGGAATTACAATGAGCAGTTCTTC	CASSLLLGGNYNEQFF
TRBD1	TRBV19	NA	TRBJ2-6	TGTGCCAGCAGTGAGGACAGGAGCTCTGGGGCCAACGTCCTGACTTTC	CASSEDRSSGANVLTF
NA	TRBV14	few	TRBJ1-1	TGTGCCAGCAGCCTCCAGGGGAACACTGAAGCTTTCTTT	CASSLQGNTEAFF
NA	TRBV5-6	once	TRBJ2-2	TGTGCCAGCAGCTTCTTCGGACGGAACACCGGGGAGCTGTTTTTT	CASSFFGRNTGELFF
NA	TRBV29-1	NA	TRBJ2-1	TGCAGCGCCGGGGGTGAGCAGTTCTTC	CSAGGEQFF
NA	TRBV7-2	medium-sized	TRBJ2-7	TGTGCCAGCAGCTTCCGGGAGAAGGTCTTC	CASSFREKVF
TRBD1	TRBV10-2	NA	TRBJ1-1	TGCGCCAGCAGTGGGCAGGGGGCGATGAACACTGAAGCTTTCTTT	CASSGQGAMNTEAFF
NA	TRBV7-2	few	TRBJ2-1	TGTGCCAGCAGACTAATCGATGAGCAGTTCTTC	CASRLIDEQFF
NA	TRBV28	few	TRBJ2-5	TGTGCCAGCAACTCCCTCCGAGGGGTGATAGAGACCCAGTACTTC	CASNSLRGVIETQYF
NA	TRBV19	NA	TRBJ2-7	TGTGCCAGTATATCCGTCGGCCGTAGCTACGAGCAGTACTTC	CASISVGRSYEQYF
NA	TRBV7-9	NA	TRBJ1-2	TGTGCCAGCAGCTTAGTTACGGGGGCTAGGGTAGATGGCTACACCTTC	CASSLVTGARVDGYTF
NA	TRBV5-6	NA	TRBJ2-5	TGTGCCAGCAGCGACTGGATGAAAGAGACCCAGTACTTC	CASSDWMKETQYF
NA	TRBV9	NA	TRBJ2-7	TGTGCCAGCAGCGTAGATGCAGCTCCGACTCGGGAGCAGTACTTC	CASSVDAAPTREQYF
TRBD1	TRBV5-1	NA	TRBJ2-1	TGCGCCAGCGCAACCGGGACAGGGGGCAACAATGAGCAGTTCTTC	CASATGTGGNNEQFF
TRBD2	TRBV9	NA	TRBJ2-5	TGTGCCAGCAGCGCCGGGGCTAGCGGGGGGGAAGAGACCCAGTACTTC	CASSAGASGGEETQYF